These 27 T cell receptor beta chains were sequenced from one sample in a study of blood T cell repertoires in COVID-19. Only in-frame clones appear in the TCRdb table, and some are missing; sequencing was by immunoSEQ multiplex PCR. The data hold 350,000 or so clones, with just over 85% observed a single time. Sequencing was carried out using PBMCs or T cells enriched from blood (not recorded which). The receptors stem from a middle-aged woman with acute COVID-19.

The CDR3 DNA sequence: TGTGCCAGTAGTATTTCAGGGGCGACAGCGTACTCTGGAAACACCATATATTTT. Protein sequence: CASSISGATAYSGNTIYF. The rearrangement joins TRBV19 to TRBJ1-3; a possible D gene is TRBD1 (6 bases). This CDR3 region has 18 residues. Looked up from germline, CDR1 is LNHDA and CDR2 is SQIVND (reference sequence). Trimming took 3 bases from V and 0 from J, leaving 18 bases between them.

The V and J genes are TRBV19 and TRBJ2-7, with 9 bases lining up with TRBD1. CDR3 length: 14 residues. CDR1 is LNHDA and CDR2 is SQIVND in the germline V gene (reference sequence). V lost 5 bases to trimming and J lost 3 bases; unmatched junction nucleotides: 5. CDR3 region: CASSGDRAFYEQYF. CDR3 bases: TGTGCCAGTAGTGGGGACAGGGCTTTCTACGAGCAGTACTTC.

This clone was counted between two and nine times. The chain employs TRBV5-1 and TRBJ2-7, with 9 bases matching TRBD1. Germline V gene sequence: CDR1 SGHRS, CDR2 YFSETQ. V gave up 3 bases and J gave up 5 bases; unmatched junction bases: 3. The CDR3 runs 13 residues. The CDR3 spells CASSYGQGNEQYF. In nucleotides, the CDR3 is TGCGCCAGCAGCTACGGACAGGGGAACGAGCAGTACTTC.

The gene calls are TRBV28 and TRBJ2-2; TRBD2 might be the D (5 bases). Trimming pared 1 base from V and 1 base from J, leaving 10 bases between. This CDR3 spans 16 amino acids. Per the germline V gene, CDR1 is MDHEN and CDR2 is SYDVKM. As DNA, the CDR3 is TGTGCCAGCAGTTTATTCGCTAGCTTGAACACCGGGGAGCTGTTTTTT. Translating gives CASSLFASLNTGELFF.

The rearrangement uses TRBV7-3 and TRBJ2-1; no reliable D call. This CDR3 contains 15 residues. Germline V gene data show CDR1 as SGHTA and CDR2 as FQGTGA. With 0 bases removed from V and 7 bases from J, the gap between germline ends came to 13 bases. The CDR3 region has the DNA TGTGCCAGCAGCTTAACTGGGCCCGTATCGAATGAGCAGTTCTTC. Its translation: CASSLTGPVSNEQFF.

This clone was detected once. The chain uses TRBV6-6 and TRBJ2-2; TRBD1 agrees at 9 bases. J was trimmed by 4 bases and V by 4 bases; bases with no gene match: 4. The CDR3 is made up of 15 amino acids. CDR1 MNHNY and CDR2 SVGAGI come from the germline V gene (reference sequence). In DNA, the CDR3 is TGTGCCAGCAGTTTACAGGGGGCCCTCACCGGGGAGCTGTTTTTT. It translates to CASSLQGALTGELFF.

This chain links TRBV6-5 with TRBJ1-1; D is unclear. The V end was cut by 3 bases, the J end by 0 bases, with 14 bases between. The CDR3 loop spans 16 amino acids. Germline values: CDR1 MNHEY, CDR2 SVGAGI. CDR3 sequence reads: CASSYLPTVMNTEAFF. The DNA of the CDR3 is TGTGCCAGCAGTTATTTGCCCACAGTAATGAACACTGAAGCTTTCTTT.

The V call is TRBV7-8, the J call TRBJ1-4, with TRBD1 matching over 7 bases. With V trimmed by 4 bases and J by 6 bases, 5 bases remained unmatched. Germline V gene lookup returns CDR1 SGHVS and CDR2 FQNEAQ. The CDR3 runs to 14 residues. CDR3 bases: TGTGCCAGCAGCTGGCGACAGGGTTATGAAAAACTGTTTTTT. This sequence encodes CASSWRQGYEKLFF.

The chain is built from TRBV3-1 (or the pseudogene TRBV3-2) and TRBJ2-2; 9 bases match TRBD2. The ends lost 0 bases at V and 6 bases at J; junction bases unmatched: 8. Germline V gene lookup returns CDR1 LGHDT and CDR2 YNNKEL (reference sequence). The CDR3 is made up of 17 amino acids. The CDR3 DNA is TGTGCCAGCAGCCAAGACCGCCTAGCGGGATGGGCCGGGGAGCTGTTTTTT. It yields the protein CASSQDRLAGWAGELFF.

This chain links TRBV5-4 with TRBJ1-2; TRBD1 aligns across 7 bases. The length of the CDR3 is 13 residues. V lost 4 bases to trimming and J lost 4 bases; unmatched junction nucleotides: 4. CDR1 is SGHNT, CDR2 YYREEE, per germline (reference sequence). CDR3 amino acids: CASSDTGAYGYTF. The CDR3 nucleotides read TGTGCCAGCAGCGATACAGGGGCCTATGGCTACACCTTC.

V usage is TRBV5-4 and J usage is TRBJ1-2; a possible D gene is TRBD1 (5 bases). This CDR3 region has 14 residues. The germline V gene has CDR1 SGHNT and CDR2 YYREEE (reference sequence). V lost 2 bases, J lost 4 bases, and 12 bases lay in between. CDR3 sequence reads: CASSLQALSYGYTF. The CDR3 nucleotides are TGTGCCAGCAGCTTACAGGCGTTGAGCTATGGCTACACCTTC.

The V call is TRBV27, the J call TRBJ2-5; D uncertain. The germline CDR1 and CDR2 sequences are MNHEY and SMNVEV (reference sequence). The CDR3 spans 13 residues. V was trimmed by 7 bases and J by 1 base, leaving 10 bases between them. In DNA form, the CDR3 reads TGTGCCAGCAAAACCGAGGCCCAAGAGACCCAGTACTTC. Amino acids: CASKTEAQETQYF.

This chain joins TRBV28 and TRBJ1-6; weak D call: TRBD1 (6 bases). The germline CDR1 and CDR2 sequences are MDHEN and SYDVKM. V was trimmed by 2 bases and J by 6 bases, leaving 14 bases between them. The CDR3 is made up of 16 amino acids. The CDR3: CASSLPPTGSNSPLHF. The CDR3 nucleotides read TGTGCCAGCAGTTTACCCCCCACAGGGAGTAATTCACCCCTCCACTTT.

The chain is built from TRBV10-3 and TRBJ1-6, with D tentatively TRBD1 (6 bases). The germline V and J ends were trimmed by 11 bases and 4 bases, with 18 bases remaining between them. CDR3 length: 15 amino acids. In germline, CDR1 is ENHRY, CDR2 SYGVKD. The CDR3 here is CAAASLGGYNSPLHF. CDR3 in DNA: TGTGCCGCCGCTTCTTTAGGGGGTTATAATTCACCCCTCCACTTT.

This chain uses TRBV18 with TRBJ2-7; D ambiguous. Per germline, CDR1 KGHSH and CDR2 LQKENI. Trimming stripped 3 bases from V and 1 base from J, with 10 bases between. This CDR3 spans 14 amino acids. This CDR3 reads CASSPRYSSYEQYF. As DNA, the CDR3 is TGTGCCAGCTCACCGAGATACAGTTCCTACGAGCAGTACTTC.

This chain joins TRBV4-2 and TRBJ2-2, with TRBD2 matching 8 bases. V lost 0 bases and J lost 2; bases outside the gene matches: 5. The V gene's germline CDR1 is LGHNA and CDR2 YNFKEQ. The CDR3 is 17 residues long. The CDR3 DNA is TGTGCCAGCAGCCAAGAAGGAAGCGGGGGCAACACCGGGGAGCTGTTTTTT. Encoded protein: CASSQEGSGGNTGELFF.

The chain recombines TRBV3-1 (or the pseudogene TRBV3-2) with TRBJ2-7; D perhaps matches TRBD1 (7 bases). The CDR3 sequence is 16 residues long. The V gene lost 3 bases and the J gene lost 0 bases, with 15 bases spanning the gap. Looked up from germline, CDR1 is LGHDT and CDR2 is YNNKEL (reference sequence). CDR3 sequence (DNA): TGTGCCAGCAGCCAGCCGGTGCAGGGGGGCTCCTACGAGCAGTACTTC. This encodes CASSQPVQGGSYEQYF.

The genes are TRBV2 and TRBJ1-5; a possible D gene is TRBD1 (6 bases). The germline V gene encodes CDR1 SNHLY and CDR2 FYNNEI. V was trimmed by 5 bases and J by 6 bases, leaving 14 bases between them. This CDR3 spans 14 amino acids. In nucleotides, the CDR3 is TGTGCCAGCAGTAGGGGTACAGGGAGTCAGCCCCAGCATTTT. Its translation: CASSRGTGSQPQHF.

The CDR3 sequence is CASKVGTGDNYGYTF. For the CDR3, the DNA is TGTGCCAGTAAAGTGGGGACAGGGGATAACTATGGCTACACCTTC. The J gene is TRBJ1-2, the V gene TRBV19; 10 nucleotides line up with TRBD1. V dropped 7 bases and J dropped 1; count of bases not matched to a gene: 6. Germline CDR1 reads LNHDA; CDR2 reads SQIVND (reference sequence). This CDR3 comprises 15 residues.

The chain couples TRBV2 to TRBJ1-1; no definite D call. Germline V lookup: CDR1 SNHLY, CDR2 FYNNEI. V was pared by 4 bases and J by 2 bases, with 14 bases between. The CDR3 loop spans 15 amino acids. CDR3 protein: CASSAGRRANTEAFF. The CDR3 region has the DNA TGTGCCAGCAGTGCCGGGAGGCGAGCTAACACTGAAGCTTTCTTT.

The chain carries TRBV7-2 and TRBJ2-1, with 7 bases matching TRBD1. CDR3 size: 14 residues. The germline CDR1 and CDR2 sequences are SGHTA and FQGNSA. After removal of 5 bases from V and 5 bases from J, the junction contained 6 bases not matched to a gene. CDR3 nucleotide sequence: TGTGCCAGCAGCCTAAGACAGGGTCACAATGAGCAGTTCTTC. It specifies CASSLRQGHNEQFF.

A single count supports this clone. The chain recombines TRBV18 with TRBJ1-5; D ambiguous. There are 15 residues in the CDR3. V was trimmed by 0 bases and J by 2 bases, leaving 8 bases between them. Germline CDR1 reads KGHSH; CDR2 reads LQKENI. The CDR3 coding sequence is TGTGCCAGCTCACCACCAGGGAGTGGCAATCAGCCCCAGCATTTT. Protein: CASSPPGSGNQPQHF.

This chain connects TRBV18 to TRBJ1-2, with TRBD1 identical over 7 bases. The trim removed 3 bases at V and 7 bases at J, leaving 5 bases unmatched. This CDR3 has 13 amino acids. CDR1 is KGHSH, CDR2 LQKENI, per germline. This CDR3 is CASSPESGGGYTF. In DNA form, the CDR3 reads TGTGCCAGCTCACCTGAGTCAGGGGGTGGCTACACCTTC.

This clone was picked up a small number of times. The chain joins TRBV7-9 to TRBJ1-2, with TRBD1 as a possible D gene (5 bases). Germline V gene data show CDR1 as SEHNR and CDR2 as FQNEAQ (reference sequence). The length of the CDR3 is 18 residues. Deletions cut 4 bases from V and 5 bases from J, with 26 bases between. The CDR3 DNA sequence: TGTGCCAGCAGCTCTTTTCCCCGGGGGGGACCCAACACTTATGGCTACACCTTC. Its translation is CASSSFPRGGPNTYGYTF.

The chain links TRBV13 to TRBJ2-1; tentatively, D is TRBD2 (6 bases). V was trimmed by 0 bases and J by 10 bases, leaving 19 bases between them. Germline loops: CDR1 PRHDT, CDR2 FYEKMQ (reference sequence). The CDR3 extends over 16 amino acids. The CDR3 here is CASSLGGAGRDNEQFF. CDR3 DNA sequence: TGTGCCAGCAGCTTAGGTGGAGCAGGGCGGGATAACGAGCAGTTCTTC.

The chain is built from TRBV19 and TRBJ2-6; 8 bases match TRBD2. There are 15 residues in the CDR3. The V gene's germline CDR1 is LNHDA and CDR2 SQIVND (reference sequence). V gave up 4 bases and J gave up 6 bases; unmatched junction bases: 5. The CDR3 reads CASSKGGGPANVLTF. CDR3 sequence (DNA): TGTGCCAGTAGTAAGGGCGGGGGGCCGGCCAACGTCCTGACTTTC.

The CDR3 DNA follows: TGTGCCAGCAGCTTGGTAATAAAGCGGACAGTGAACACCGGGGAGCTGTTTTTT. Protein product: CASSLVIKRTVNTGELFF. The chain links TRBV5-6 to TRBJ2-2; tentatively, D is TRBD1 (6 bases). V dropped 0 bases and J dropped 1 base, with 16 bases sitting between them. The CDR3 loop spans 18 amino acids. From germline, CDR1 is SGHDT and CDR2 YYEEEE.